The 26 T cell receptor beta chains below come from one sample, sequenced in a study of blood T cell repertoires in COVID-19. Assay: immunoSEQ multiplex PCR; the TCRdb copy retains only in-frame clones and omits some. The table lists around 150,000 clones, 60% to 80% of them singletons. What was sequenced was peripheral blood. These receptors came from a man in his 70s with acute or convalescent COVID-19.

The V gene is TRBV5-1, the J gene TRBJ2-3; 12 nucleotides match TRBD2. Germline V gives CDR1 SGHRS, CDR2 YFSETQ. The CDR3 consists of 17 residues. The ends lost 2 bases at V and 4 bases at J; junction bases unmatched: 8. The CDR3 sequence is CASSFGLAGKGADTQYF. CDR3 sequence (DNA): TGCGCCAGCAGCTTCGGACTAGCGGGGAAGGGCGCAGATACGCAGTATTTT.

This CDR3 reads CAWSTQDNYGYTF. The CDR3, as DNA: TGTGCCTGGAGTACACAGGATAACTATGGCTACACCTTC. The genes are TRBV30 and TRBJ1-2, with a possible D match to TRBD1 (5 bases). V lost 2 bases, J lost 1 base, and 8 bases lay in between. Germline CDR1 reads GTSNPN; CDR2 reads SVGIG (reference sequence). The CDR3 sequence is 13 residues long.

This chain links TRBV6-1 with TRBJ1-1; D may be TRBD1 (5 bases). From germline, CDR1 is MNHNS and CDR2 SASEGT. CDR3 length: 14 residues. V was pared by 2 bases and J by 3 bases, with 10 bases between. The CDR3 coding sequence is TGTGCCAGCAGTGAACCCTTAGGGGACACTGAAGCTTTCTTT. It codes for CASSEPLGDTEAFF.

The J gene is TRBJ1-4, the V gene TRBV7-6, with D uncertain. Per germline, CDR1 SGHVS and CDR2 FNYEAQ. Trimming stripped 2 bases from V and 8 bases from J, with 15 bases between. The CDR3 is made up of 15 amino acids. The CDR3 DNA reads TGTGCCAGCAGCTTAAGTGGAGCTTCGGGAGAAAAACTGTTTTTT. It encodes CASSLSGASGEKLFF.

Ten or more counts support this clone. This chain uses TRBV24-1 with TRBJ2-1; 10 nucleotides match TRBD2. CDR1 and CDR2 from the germline V gene are KGHDR and SFDVKD. The CDR3 length is 16 residues. V gave up 0 bases and J gave up 8 bases; unmatched junction bases: 6. The CDR3 sequence: CATSDLQSGRAYEQFF. In DNA, the CDR3 is TGTGCCACCAGTGATTTGCAGAGCGGGAGGGCGTATGAGCAGTTCTTC.

The chain uses TRBV5-1 and TRBJ1-5; unclear D gene. With 5 bases removed from V and 3 bases from J, the gap between germline ends came to 18 bases. The length of the CDR3 is 16 residues. Germline CDR1 SGHRS, CDR2 YFSETQ. For the CDR3, the DNA is TGCGCCAGCAGACCCGACCTAGACGGATTCAATCAGCCCCAGCATTTT. It yields the protein CASRPDLDGFNQPQHF.

This rearrangement joins TRBV19 to TRBJ2-3, with D perhaps matching TRBD1 (5 bases). Per the germline V gene, CDR1 is LNHDA and CDR2 is SQIVND (reference sequence). The CDR3 extends over 15 amino acids. V gave up 7 bases and J gave up 0 bases, with 14 bases separating them. CDR3 nucleotide sequence: TGTGCCAGTACCGTCCAAGACAGCAGCACAGATACGCAGTATTTT. Encoded protein: CASTVQDSSTDTQYF.

The chain couples TRBV27 to TRBJ1-6, with 7 nucleotides matching TRBD1. Germline lookup yields CDR1 MNHEY and CDR2 SMNVEV (reference sequence). The CDR3 spans 19 residues. With 1 base clipped from V and 6 bases from J, the junction kept 15 bases outside the gene matches. CDR3 DNA sequence: TGTGCCAGCAGTTTATATCCACCCCCCACAGGGGTGGTTAATTCACCCCTCCACTTT. It encodes CASSLYPPPTGVVNSPLHF.

This clone showed up many times. CDR3 region: CARPLDRDVSDQPQHF. CDR3 nucleotides: TGTGCCAGGCCACTGGACAGGGACGTCTCGGATCAGCCCCAGCATTTT. The chain combines TRBV19 with TRBJ1-5; 8 nucleotides line up with TRBD1. This CDR3 is built from 16 residues. Germline lookup yields CDR1 LNHDA and CDR2 SQIVND (reference sequence). J lost 5 bases, V lost 9 bases, and 15 bases had no gene match.

In its sample, this clone was seen once. V gene TRBV11-3 combines with J gene TRBJ2-7; 7 positions match TRBD2. With 6 bases clipped from V and 4 bases from J, the junction kept 3 bases outside the gene matches. This CDR3 is 12 amino acids long. From germline, CDR1 is SGHNT and CDR2 YENEEA. CDR3 in amino acids: CASRREGYEQYF. The CDR3, as DNA: TGTGCCAGCAGAAGGGAGGGGTACGAGCAGTACTTC.

The rearrangement links TRBV7-8 to TRBJ1-5; TRBD1 matches at 7 bases. Trimming at V came to 1 base and at J to 6 bases, leaving 6 bases not matched to a gene. Germline V gives CDR1 SGHVS, CDR2 FQNEAQ. The length of the CDR3 is 15 residues. As DNA, the CDR3 is TGTGCCAGCAGCTTAGGCGGGACAGACAGTCAGCCCCAGCATTTT. It specifies CASSLGGTDSQPQHF.

This chain uses TRBV5-1 with TRBJ1-4; tentatively, D is TRBD1 (5 bases). The V end lost 6 bases, the J end lost 1 base, and 7 bases lay between the germline ends. This CDR3 region has 13 residues. Germline V gives CDR1 SGHRS, CDR2 YFSETQ. The CDR3, as DNA: TGCGCCAGCAAGACAGAAACTAATGAAAAACTGTTTTTT. Translating gives CASKTETNEKLFF.

The chain carries TRBV21-1 and TRBJ1-2; the D call of TRBD1 is as the table states it, not checked on the DNA. TRBV21-1 is shown as a pseudogene. There are 14 residues in the CDR3. Here the CDR3 reads CASSSGTPAYGYTF. DNA for the CDR3: TGTGCCAGCAGTTCCGGGACACCCGCCTATGGGTACACCTTC.

V usage is TRBV7-3 and J usage is TRBJ2-3; weak D call: TRBD2 (5 bases). Germline-derived CDR1 and CDR2 are SGHTA and FQGTGA. The germline V and J ends were trimmed by 1 base and 2 bases, with 13 bases remaining between them. The CDR3 totals 16 residues. CDR3: CASSLNLAGITDTQYF. CDR3 nucleotide sequence: TGTGCCAGCAGCTTAAATTTGGCGGGCATCACAGATACGCAGTATTTT.

The V gene is TRBV3-1 (or the pseudogene TRBV3-2), the J gene TRBJ2-7, with a weak D call TRBD1 (5 bases). CDR3 length: 13 amino acids. The V gene lost 0 bases and the J gene lost 4 bases, with 7 bases spanning the gap. The V gene's germline CDR1 is LGHDT and CDR2 YNNKEL (reference sequence). The CDR3 DNA is TGTGCCAGCAGCCAAGAAGGGGTTTACGAGCAGTACTTC. Its protein product is CASSQEGVYEQYF.

The gene calls are TRBV12-5 and TRBJ1-5; 7 positions agree with TRBD1. There are 14 residues in the CDR3. V lost 6 bases and J lost 4; bases outside the gene matches: 6. In germline, CDR1 is LGHNT, CDR2 FRNRAP. CDR3 nucleotides: TGTGCTAGTGGACGCGGGGACAGTAATCAGCCCCAGCATTTT. Translation: CASGRGDSNQPQHF.

This clone was detected ten times or more. The rearrangement uses TRBV11-2 and TRBJ2-5, with a weak D call TRBD2 (5 bases). This CDR3 is built from 14 residues. Germline loops: CDR1 SGHAT, CDR2 FQNNGV. With 5 bases removed from V and 2 bases from J, the gap between germline ends came to 12 bases. In nucleotides, the CDR3 is TGTGCCAGCAGCCCCTGGACGGGGCAAGAGACCCAGTACTTC. It encodes CASSPWTGQETQYF.

The V and J genes are TRBV2 and TRBJ2-2, with a tentative D call TRBD1 (5 bases). There are 11 residues in the CDR3. V dropped 8 bases and J dropped 7 bases, with 8 bases sitting between them. Germline V CDR1 and CDR2: SNHLY, FYNNEI. The CDR3 here is CASQGNGELFF. The CDR3 nucleotides are TGTGCCAGCCAGGGTAACGGGGAGCTGTTTTTT.

This CDR3 reads CASSLGTGGASTGELFF. The CDR3 region has the DNA TGTGCCAGCAGTTTGGGGACAGGGGGCGCGAGCACCGGGGAGCTGTTTTTT. The rearrangement links TRBV28 to TRBJ2-2, with 12 bases lining up with TRBD1. The CDR3 contains 17 residues. From germline, CDR1 is MDHEN and CDR2 SYDVKM. J was trimmed by 4 bases and V by 3 bases; bases with no gene match: 6.

J is TRBJ2-7 and V is TRBV6-5; 8 nucleotides line up with TRBD1. The CDR3 extends over 14 amino acids. CDR1 is MNHEY and CDR2 is SVGAGI in the germline V gene. Germline trimming cut 7 bases from V and 1 base from J; bases unmatched to any gene: 6. The CDR3 here is CASTYRGNSYEQYF. The DNA for the CDR3 is TGTGCCAGCACATACAGGGGGAATTCCTACGAGCAGTACTTC.

The rearrangement uses TRBV5-1 and TRBJ2-2; the match to TRBD1 covers 11 bases. V gave up 5 bases and J gave up 3 bases; unmatched junction bases: 3. The CDR3 length is 15 residues. The germline V gene has CDR1 SGHRS and CDR2 YFSETQ. The CDR3 region is CASRGQGDYTGELFF. The CDR3 nucleotides read TGCGCCAGCAGGGGACAGGGGGACTACACCGGGGAGCTGTTTTTT.

The gene calls are TRBV7-8 and TRBJ1-1; D call uncertain. The germline CDR1 and CDR2 sequences are SGHVS and FQNEAQ. Trimming stripped 4 bases from V and 3 bases from J, with 9 bases between. The CDR3 spans 13 residues. The chain's CDR3 is CASSSNSYTEAFF. CDR3 DNA: TGTGCCAGCAGCTCTAACAGTTACACTGAAGCTTTCTTT. Combining the CDR3 with reference TRBV7-8 and TRBJ1-1 gives the whole variable domain GAGVSQSPRYKVAKRGQDVALRCDPISGHVSLFWYQQALGQGPEFLTYFQNEAQLDKSGLPSDRFFAERPEGSVSTLKIQRTQQEDSAVYLCASSSNSYTEAFFGQGTRLTVV.

Only one count was recorded for this clone. V usage is TRBV7-9 and J usage is TRBJ2-6, with D possibly being TRBD1 (5 bases). Per the germline V gene, CDR1 is SEHNR and CDR2 is FQNEAQ (reference sequence). The V end lost 6 bases, the J end lost 2 bases, and 14 bases lay between the germline ends. The CDR3 totals 16 residues. CDR3 in DNA: TGTGCCAGCAGTCTCGGGCAGGGAACTGGGGCCAACGTCCTGACTTTC. The encoded protein is CASSLGQGTGANVLTF.

This clone turned up a few times. The genes are TRBV6-5 and TRBJ2-1, with 9 bases fitting TRBD2. This CDR3 is 15 amino acids long. The germline gives CDR1 MNHEY, CDR2 SVGAGI. V trimming: 6 bases; J trimming: 6 bases; junction bases outside the gene matches: 9. CDR3 loop: CASSPRLAASNEQFF. CDR3 in DNA: TGTGCCAGCAGCCCAAGACTAGCGGCTAGCAATGAGCAGTTCTTC.

The chain combines TRBV2 with TRBJ1-4; 7 positions agree with TRBD1. This CDR3 is 13 amino acids long. The J segment lost 6 bases and the V segment lost 8 bases, leaving 6 bases of the junction unmatched. Germline V CDR1 and CDR2: SNHLY, FYNNEI. The CDR3 bases are TGTGCCAGCTCGACAGGGTTCGATGAAAAACTGTTTTTT. This sequence encodes CASSTGFDEKLFF.

V is TRBV7-2 and J is TRBJ2-3; 13 bases match TRBD2. V lost 6 bases and J lost 6; bases outside the gene matches: 6. CDR3 length equals 15 residues. Germline assignment: CDR1 SGHTA and CDR2 FQGNSA. In DNA form, the CDR3 reads TGTGCCAGCAGGAGGACTAGCGGGAGTTCGGATACGCAGTATTTT. Encoded protein: CASRRTSGSSDTQYF.